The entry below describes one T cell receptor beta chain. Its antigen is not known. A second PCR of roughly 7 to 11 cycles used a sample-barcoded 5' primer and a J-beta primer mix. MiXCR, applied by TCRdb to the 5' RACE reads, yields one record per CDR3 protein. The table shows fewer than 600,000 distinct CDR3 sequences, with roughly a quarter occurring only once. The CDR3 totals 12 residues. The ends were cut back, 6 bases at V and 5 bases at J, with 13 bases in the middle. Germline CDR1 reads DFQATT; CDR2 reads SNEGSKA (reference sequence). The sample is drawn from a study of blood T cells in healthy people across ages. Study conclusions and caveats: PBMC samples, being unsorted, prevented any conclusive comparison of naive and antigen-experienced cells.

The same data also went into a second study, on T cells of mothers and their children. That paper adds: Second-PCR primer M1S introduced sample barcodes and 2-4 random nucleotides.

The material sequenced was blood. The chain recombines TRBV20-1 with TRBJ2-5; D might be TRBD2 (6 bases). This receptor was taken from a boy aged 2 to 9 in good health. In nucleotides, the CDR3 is TGCAGTGCCAACCGACTAGTGGAGACCCAGTACTTC. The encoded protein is CSANRLVETQYF.